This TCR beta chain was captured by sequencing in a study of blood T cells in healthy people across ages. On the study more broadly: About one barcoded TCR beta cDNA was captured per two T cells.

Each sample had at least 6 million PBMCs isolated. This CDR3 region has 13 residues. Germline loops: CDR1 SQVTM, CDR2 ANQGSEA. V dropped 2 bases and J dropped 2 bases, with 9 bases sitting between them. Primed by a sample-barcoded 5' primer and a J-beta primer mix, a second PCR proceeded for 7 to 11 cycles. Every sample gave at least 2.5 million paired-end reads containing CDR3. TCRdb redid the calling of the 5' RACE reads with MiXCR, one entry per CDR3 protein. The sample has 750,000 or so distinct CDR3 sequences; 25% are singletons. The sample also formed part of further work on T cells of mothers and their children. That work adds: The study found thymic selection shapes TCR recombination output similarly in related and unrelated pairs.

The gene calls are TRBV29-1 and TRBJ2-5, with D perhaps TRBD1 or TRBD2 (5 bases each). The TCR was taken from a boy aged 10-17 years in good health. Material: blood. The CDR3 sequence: CSVEWDPQETQYF. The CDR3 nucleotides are TGCAGCGTTGAATGGGACCCGCAAGAGACCCAGTACTTC.